This paragraph covers one T cell receptor beta chain sequence. Its antigen is as yet unknown. These data are taken from a study of Ad26.COV2.S vaccination and SARS-CoV-2 variants. This CDR3 has 12 residues. The V end lost 1 base, the J end lost 11 bases, and 8 bases lay between the germline ends. Some clones are missing from TCRdb's copy, which holds only in-frame ones; the method was immunoSEQ multiplex PCR. The sample records roughly 390,000 clones, 80% to 90% being singletons. Overall study findings and caveats: Reportedly, spike-specific CD8+ and CD4+ T cell responses achieved substantial breadth once vaccination had taken place.

Treatment defined: roughly 19 received Ad26.COV2.S at low or high dose, single or two shots; five or six received placebo; per-sample allocation not given. Collection of the samples took place on day 63 after the first injection of vaccine or placebo. This specimen was peripheral blood, taken in a trial of Ad26.COV2.S vaccine versus placebo. V usage is TRBV12-3 or TRBV12-4 and J usage is TRBJ1-4; no firm D call. The origin of this receptor is a person between 18 and 65 years old who received the Ad26.COV2.S COVID-19 vaccine or a placebo. The DNA of the CDR3 is TGTGCCAGCAGTTTAGGAGACGGGAAACTGTTTTTT. Translation: CASSLGDGKLFF.